The clone carrying this TCR beta chain was recorded many times. This record comes from a study of blood T cells in healthy people across ages. The CDR3 spans 15 residues. Germline CDR1 SEHNR, CDR2 FQNEAQ (reference sequence). After removal of 4 bases from V and 5 bases from J, the junction contained 6 bases not matched to a gene. The donors, healthy Caucasians from Russia, were aged about 6 to 95. The second PCR ran about 6 to 11 cycles with a sample-barcoded 5' primer and J-beta primers. TCRdb ran MiXCR on the 5' RACE reads and lists one entry per CDR3 protein. Among roughly 900,000 distinct CDR3 sequences listed, more than 25% were seen once.

Material for sequencing was blood. The sequence came from a woman of 80 years or more in good health. The chain combines TRBV7-9 with TRBJ2-3; the match to TRBD2 covers 10 bases. CDR3: CASSSLAGVRDTQYF. The DNA of the CDR3 is TGTGCCAGCAGCTCGCTAGCGGGGGTGAGAGATACGCAGTATTTT. The full variable domain, its missing parts supplied by reference TRBV7-9 and TRBJ2-3, is DTGVSQNPRHKITKRGQNVTFRCDPISEHNRLYWYRQTLGQGPEFLTYFQNEAQLEKSRLLSDRFSAERPKGSFSTLEIQRTEQGDSAMYLCASSSLAGVRDTQYFGPGTRLTVL.